One sample yielded the 3 T cell receptor beta chains listed below, sequenced in a study of vaccination effects on CD4 cells after COVID-19. Profiled with immunoSEQ multiplex PCR; TCRdb holds only in-frame clones, not every one. The sample carries about 43,000 clones, around 76% recorded once. Using viral peptide pools, the ViraFEST assay grew out antigen-specific CD4+ T cells prior to sequencing. Between days 9 and 11 of culture, CD4+ T cells were separated out. The vaccine recipients had no prior SARS-CoV-2 infection, with negative nucleocapsid antibodies. No antigen is known for these receptors. The sample was CD4+ T cells from PBMCs cultured with SARS-CoV-2 spike peptides, taken before COVID-19 vaccination. All receptors come from a human donor who received a COVID-19 vaccine.

The genes are TRBV6-5 and TRBJ2-5, with a tentative D call TRBD1 (5 bases). CDR1 and CDR2 (germline): MNHEY, SVGAGI. The V and J ends lost 10 bases and 4 bases respectively, with 19 bases between them. The CDR3 sequence is 14 residues long. The CDR3 loop is CATTLLMGPETQYF. CDR3 sequence (DNA): TGTGCCACCACTCTTTTAATGGGGCCAGAGACCCAGTACTTC.

This chain joins TRBV19 and TRBJ2-3, with 11 bases aligning to TRBD1. This CDR3 spans 15 amino acids. V shed 5 bases and J 4 bases; nucleotides not matched to a gene: 5. The germline CDR1 and CDR2 sequences are LNHDA and SQIVND (reference sequence). The CDR3 loop is CASSQPGQGADTQYF. CDR3 coding DNA: TGTGCCAGTAGTCAACCGGGACAGGGGGCAGATACGCAGTATTTT.

The rearrangement links TRBV14 to TRBJ1-1; possible D gene TRBD1, 6 bases. The CDR3 extends over 15 amino acids. V lost 1 base, J lost 4 bases, and 13 bases lay in between. The germline CDR1 and CDR2 sequences are SGHDN and FVKESK. As DNA, the CDR3 is TGTGCCAGCAGCCAAGGAGGGGGGGCAAGCACTGAAGCTTTCTTT. As protein: CASSQGGGASTEAFF.